This TCR beta chain was observed in a study of control samples from healthy donors and cancer patients. Repertoires were generated with immunoSEQ multiplex PCR, while TCRdb's copy carries only in-frame clones and drops some. The table records over 100,000 clones, nearly 90% of them present only once. Trimming removed 3 bases from V and 1 base from J, with 12 bases in between. The CDR3 runs to 15 residues. Germline V gives CDR1 SGHTA, CDR2 FQGNSA. The clonotype comes from a man aged 45-65 years in good health. Sequencing was performed on blood. V gene TRBV7-2 combines with J gene TRBJ2-5; a weak D match, TRBD1 (6 bases). The CDR3 DNA is TGTGCCAGCAGCTTTTATCCGGACAGCCAAGAGACCCAGTACTTC. Translating it yields CASSFYPDSQETQYF.